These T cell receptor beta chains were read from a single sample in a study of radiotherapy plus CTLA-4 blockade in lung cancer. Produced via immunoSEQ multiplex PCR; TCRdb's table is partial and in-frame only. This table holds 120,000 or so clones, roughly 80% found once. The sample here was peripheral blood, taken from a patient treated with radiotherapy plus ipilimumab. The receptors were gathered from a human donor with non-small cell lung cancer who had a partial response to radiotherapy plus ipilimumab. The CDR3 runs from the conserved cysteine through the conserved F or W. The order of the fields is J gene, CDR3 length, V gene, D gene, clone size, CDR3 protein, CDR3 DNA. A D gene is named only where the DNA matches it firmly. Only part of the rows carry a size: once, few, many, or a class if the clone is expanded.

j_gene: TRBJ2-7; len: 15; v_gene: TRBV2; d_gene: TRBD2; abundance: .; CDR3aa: CASVPLSGSRDEQYF; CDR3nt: TGTGCCAGCGTACCCTTAAGCGGGAGTCGAGACGAGCAGTACTTC
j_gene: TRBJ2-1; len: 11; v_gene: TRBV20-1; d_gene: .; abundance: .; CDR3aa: CSAKEYNEQFF; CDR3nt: TGCAGTGCAAAGGAGTACAATGAGCAGTTCTTC
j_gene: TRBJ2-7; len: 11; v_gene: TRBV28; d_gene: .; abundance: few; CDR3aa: CASSLRWEQYF; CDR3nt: TGTGCCAGCAGTTTACGGTGGGAGCAGTACTTC
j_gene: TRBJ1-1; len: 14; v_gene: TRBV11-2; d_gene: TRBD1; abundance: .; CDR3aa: CASSLGQGNTEAFF; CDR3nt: TGTGCCAGCAGCTTGGGACAGGGGAACACTGAAGCTTTCTTT
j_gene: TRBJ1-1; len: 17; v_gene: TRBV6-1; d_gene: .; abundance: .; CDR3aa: CASSEEVIGGGNTEAFF; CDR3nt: TGTGCCAGCAGTGAAGAGGTGATTGGGGGCGGGAACACTGAAGCTTTCTTT
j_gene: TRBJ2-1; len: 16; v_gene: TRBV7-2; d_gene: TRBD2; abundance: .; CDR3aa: CASSLDLAGGVGEQFF; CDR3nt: TGTGCCAGCAGCTTAGATCTAGCGGGAGGTGTTGGTGAGCAGTTCTTC
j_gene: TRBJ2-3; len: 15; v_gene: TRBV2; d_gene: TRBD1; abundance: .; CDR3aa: CASSSRQGFTDTQYF; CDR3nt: TGTGCCAGCAGTAGTCGACAGGGCTTCACAGATACGCAGTATTTT
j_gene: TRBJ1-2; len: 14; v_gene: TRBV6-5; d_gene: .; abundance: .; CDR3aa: CASSLKQGTHGYTF; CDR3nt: TGTGCCAGCAGTTTGAAACAGGGAACGCATGGCTACACCTTC
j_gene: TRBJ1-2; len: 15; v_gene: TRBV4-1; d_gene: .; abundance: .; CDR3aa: CASSQPDTTNYGYTF; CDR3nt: TGTGCCAGCAGCCAACCAGACACGACTAACTATGGCTACACCTTC
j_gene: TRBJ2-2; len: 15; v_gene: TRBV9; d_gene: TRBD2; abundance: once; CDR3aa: CASSVVTSNTGELFF; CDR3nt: TGTGCCAGCAGCGTAGTGACTAGCAACACCGGGGAGCTGTTTTTT
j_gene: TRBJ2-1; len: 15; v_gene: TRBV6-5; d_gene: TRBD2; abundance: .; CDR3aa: CASSPTWTRQNEQFF; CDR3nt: TGTGCCAGCAGTCCAACATGGACTAGGCAGAATGAGCAGTTCTTC
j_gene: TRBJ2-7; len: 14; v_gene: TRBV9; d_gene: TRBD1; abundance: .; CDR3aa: CASSRDRVSYEQYF; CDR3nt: TGTGCCAGCAGCAGAGACAGGGTTTCGTACGAGCAGTACTTC
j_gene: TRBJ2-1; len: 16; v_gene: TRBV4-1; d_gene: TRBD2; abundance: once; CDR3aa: CASSQDWGGSYNEQFF; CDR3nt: TGCGCCAGCAGCCAAGATTGGGGGGGATCCTACAATGAGCAGTTCTTC
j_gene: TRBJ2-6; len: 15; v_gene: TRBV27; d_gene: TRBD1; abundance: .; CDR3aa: CASSRQGVGANVLTF; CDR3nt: TGTGCCAGCAGTCGACAGGGGGTCGGGGCCAACGTCCTGACTTTC
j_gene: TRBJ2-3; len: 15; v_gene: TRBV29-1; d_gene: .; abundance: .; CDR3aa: CSVEDSSLNTDTQYF; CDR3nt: TGCAGCGTTGAGGATAGCTCCCTAAACACAGATACGCAGTATTTT
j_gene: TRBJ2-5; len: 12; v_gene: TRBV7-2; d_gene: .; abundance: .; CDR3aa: CASSPLAETQYF; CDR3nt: TGTGCCAGCAGCCCTCTAGCTGAGACCCAGTACTTC
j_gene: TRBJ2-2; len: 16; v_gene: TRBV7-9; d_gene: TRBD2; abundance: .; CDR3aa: CASSPGLAGGTGELFF; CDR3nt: TGTGCCAGCAGCCCTGGACTAGCGGGAGGGACCGGGGAGCTGTTTTTT
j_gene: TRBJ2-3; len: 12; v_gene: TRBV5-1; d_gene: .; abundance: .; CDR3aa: CASSPRGDTQYF; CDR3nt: TGCGCCAGCAGCCCCAGGGGTGATACGCAGTATTTT
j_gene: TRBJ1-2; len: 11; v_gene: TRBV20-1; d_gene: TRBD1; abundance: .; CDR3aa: CSASPGGGYTF; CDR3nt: TGCAGTGCTAGCCCAGGGGGTGGCTACACCTTC
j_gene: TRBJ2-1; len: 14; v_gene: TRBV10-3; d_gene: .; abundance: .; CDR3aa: CAISVANKYNEQFF; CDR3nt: TGTGCCATCAGTGTAGCGAACAAGTACAATGAGCAGTTCTTC
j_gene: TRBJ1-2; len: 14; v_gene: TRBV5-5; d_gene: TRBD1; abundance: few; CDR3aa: CASSSDRGVDGYTF; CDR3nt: TGTGCCAGCAGTTCCGACAGGGGGGTAGATGGCTACACCTTC
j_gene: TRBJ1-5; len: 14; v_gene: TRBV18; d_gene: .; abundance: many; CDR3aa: CASSPPGPNQPQHF; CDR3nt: TGTGCCAGCTCACCCCCGGGTCCGAATCAGCCCCAGCATTTT
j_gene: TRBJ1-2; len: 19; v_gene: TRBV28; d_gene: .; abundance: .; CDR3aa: CASSLIQTVSYPTNYGYTF; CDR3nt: TGTGCCAGCAGTTTGATCCAGACAGTTTCGTACCCAACTAACTATGGCTACACCTTC
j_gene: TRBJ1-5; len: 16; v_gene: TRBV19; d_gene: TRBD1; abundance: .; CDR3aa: CASSALGQGLNQPQHF; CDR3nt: TGTGCCAGTAGTGCATTAGGACAGGGCCTAAATCAGCCCCAGCATTTT
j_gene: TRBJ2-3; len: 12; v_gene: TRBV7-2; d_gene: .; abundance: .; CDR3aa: CASSLDADTQYF; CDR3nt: TGTGCCAGCAGCTTAGATGCGGATACGCAGTATTTT
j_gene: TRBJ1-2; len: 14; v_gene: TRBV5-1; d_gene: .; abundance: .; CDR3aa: CASSLDGANYGYTF; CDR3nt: TGCGCCAGCAGCTTGGACGGAGCTAACTATGGCTACACCTTC
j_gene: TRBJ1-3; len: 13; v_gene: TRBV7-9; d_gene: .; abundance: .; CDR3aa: CASSLMQGNTIYF; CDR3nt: TGTGCCAGCAGCTTAATGCAGGGAAACACCATATATTTT
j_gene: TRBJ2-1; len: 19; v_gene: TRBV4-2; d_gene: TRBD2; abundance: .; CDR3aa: CASSQGTSGRGSSYNEQFF; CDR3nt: TGTGCCAGCAGCCAAGGGACTAGCGGGAGAGGATCGTCCTACAATGAGCAGTTCTTC
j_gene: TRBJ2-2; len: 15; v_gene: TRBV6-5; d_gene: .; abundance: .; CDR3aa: CASSSPGKPTGELFF; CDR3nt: TGTGCCAGCAGTTCTCCGGGGAAACCCACCGGGGAGCTGTTTTTT
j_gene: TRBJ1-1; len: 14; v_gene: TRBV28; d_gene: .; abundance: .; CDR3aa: CASSDPVGVREAFF; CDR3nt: TGTGCCAGCAGCGACCCTGTTGGAGTCAGAGAAGCTTTCTTT
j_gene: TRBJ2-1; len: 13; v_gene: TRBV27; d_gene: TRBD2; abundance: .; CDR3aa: CASSAGTKGEQFF; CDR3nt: TGTGCCAGCAGTGCGGGGACTAAGGGTGAGCAGTTCTTC
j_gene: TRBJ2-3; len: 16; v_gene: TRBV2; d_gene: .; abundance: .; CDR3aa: CASSDQRGTSTDTQYF; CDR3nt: TGTGCCAGCAGTGATCAACGGGGTACTAGCACAGATACGCAGTATTTT
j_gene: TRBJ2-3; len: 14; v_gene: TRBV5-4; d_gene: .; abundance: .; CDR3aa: CASSRSGGTDTQYF; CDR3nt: TGTGCCAGCAGCCGTAGCGGCGGCACAGATACGCAGTATTTT
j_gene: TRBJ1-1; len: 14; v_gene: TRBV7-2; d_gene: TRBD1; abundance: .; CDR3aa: CASSYGQGMTEAFF; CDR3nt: TGTGCCAGCAGTTATGGACAGGGAATGACTGAAGCTTTCTTT
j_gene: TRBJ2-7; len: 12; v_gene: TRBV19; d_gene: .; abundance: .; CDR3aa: CASSIGQDEQYF; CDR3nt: TGTGCCAGTAGTATTGGGCAGGACGAGCAGTACTTC
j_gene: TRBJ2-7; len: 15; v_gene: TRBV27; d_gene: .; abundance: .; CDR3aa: CASSSGTPGPYEQYF; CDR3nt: TGTGCCAGCAGTTCCGGGACACCCGGGCCCTACGAGCAGTACTTC
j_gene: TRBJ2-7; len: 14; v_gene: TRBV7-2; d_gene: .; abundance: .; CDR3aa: CASSPDKPPYEQYF; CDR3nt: TGTGCCAGCAGCCCGGACAAACCCCCCTACGAGCAGTACTTC
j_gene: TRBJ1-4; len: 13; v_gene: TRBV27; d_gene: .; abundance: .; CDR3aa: CASSSAPRGRLFF; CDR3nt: TGTGCCAGCAGTTCAGCTCCAAGAGGGCGACTGTTTTTT
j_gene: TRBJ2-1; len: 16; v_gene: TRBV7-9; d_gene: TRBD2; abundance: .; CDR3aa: CASSFPSGLGYNEQFF; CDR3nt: TGTGCCAGCAGCTTCCCCTCGGGACTAGGGTACAATGAGCAGTTCTTC
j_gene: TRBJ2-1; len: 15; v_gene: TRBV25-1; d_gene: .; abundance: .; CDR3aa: CASSGLGGSYNEQFF; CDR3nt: TGTGCCAGCAGTGGACTTGGAGGCTCCTACAATGAGCAGTTCTTC
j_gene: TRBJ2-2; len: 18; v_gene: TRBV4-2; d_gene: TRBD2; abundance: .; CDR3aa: CASSQGVAGAGNTGELFF; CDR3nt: TGTGCCAGCAGCCAAGGGGTAGCGGGAGCAGGGAACACCGGGGAGCTGTTTTTT
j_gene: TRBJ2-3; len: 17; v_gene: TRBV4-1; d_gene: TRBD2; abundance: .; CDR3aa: CASSQVLGRERVDTQYF; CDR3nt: TGCGCCAGCAGCCAAGTCCTCGGGCGGGAGAGGGTAGATACGCAGTATTTT
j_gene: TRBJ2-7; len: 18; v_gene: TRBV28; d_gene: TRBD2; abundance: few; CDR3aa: CASSSPWASGRSSYEQYF; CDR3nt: TGTGCCAGCAGTTCGCCCTGGGCTAGCGGGAGGAGCTCCTACGAGCAGTACTTC
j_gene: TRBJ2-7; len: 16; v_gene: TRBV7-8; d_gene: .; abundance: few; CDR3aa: CASSFFSWGGPHEQYF; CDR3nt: TGTGCCAGCAGCTTTTTCTCGTGGGGGGGGCCCCACGAGCAGTACTTC
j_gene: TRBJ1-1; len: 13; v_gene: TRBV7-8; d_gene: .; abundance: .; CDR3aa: CASSPQGFARAFF; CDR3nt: TGTGCCAGCAGCCCCCAGGGATTCGCCCGGGCTTTCTTT
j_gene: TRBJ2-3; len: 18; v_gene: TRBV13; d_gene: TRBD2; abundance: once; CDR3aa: CASSPQFNRSGSLDTQYF; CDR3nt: TGTGCCAGCAGCCCTCAATTTAATCGTAGCGGGAGTTTAGATACGCAGTATTTT
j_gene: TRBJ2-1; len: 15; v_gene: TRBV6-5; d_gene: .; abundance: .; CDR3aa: CASSYSRTGQGEQFF; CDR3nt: TGTGCCAGCAGTTACTCGAGGACGGGGCAGGGGGAGCAGTTCTTC
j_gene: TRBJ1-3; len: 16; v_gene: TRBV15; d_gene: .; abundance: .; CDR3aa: CATSSKPGISGNTIYF; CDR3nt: TGTGCCACCAGCTCCAAACCGGGAATCTCTGGAAACACCATATATTTT
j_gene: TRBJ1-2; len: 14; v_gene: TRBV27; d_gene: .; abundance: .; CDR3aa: CASSSPISQGGYTF; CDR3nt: TGTGCCAGCAGTTCACCGATCAGCCAGGGTGGCTACACCTTC
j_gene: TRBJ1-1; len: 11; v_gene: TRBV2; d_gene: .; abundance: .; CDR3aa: CASSRWFEAFF; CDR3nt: TGTGCCAGCAGTCGGTGGTTTGAAGCTTTCTTT
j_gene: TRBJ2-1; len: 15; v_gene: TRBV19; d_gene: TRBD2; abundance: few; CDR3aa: CASTLSGRAVDEQFF; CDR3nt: TGTGCCAGTACCCTTAGCGGGAGGGCCGTGGATGAGCAGTTCTTC
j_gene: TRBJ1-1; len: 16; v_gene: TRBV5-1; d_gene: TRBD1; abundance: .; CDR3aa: CASSPPGQGRATEAFF; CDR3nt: TGCGCCAGCAGCCCCCCGGGACAGGGTAGGGCCACTGAAGCTTTCTTT
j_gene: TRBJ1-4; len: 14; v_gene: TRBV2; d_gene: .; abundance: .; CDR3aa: CASSVETVNEKLFF; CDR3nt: TGTGCCAGCAGTGTTGAGACAGTTAATGAAAAACTGTTTTTT
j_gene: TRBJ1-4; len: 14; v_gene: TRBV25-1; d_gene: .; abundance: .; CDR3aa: CASSPDSINEKLFF; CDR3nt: TGTGCCAGCAGTCCAGACAGCATTAATGAAAAACTGTTTTTT
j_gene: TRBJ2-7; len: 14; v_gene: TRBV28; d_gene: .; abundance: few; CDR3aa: CANPGRCPTYEQYF; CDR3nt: TGTGCCAACCCAGGGCGGTGCCCAACCTACGAGCAGTACTTC
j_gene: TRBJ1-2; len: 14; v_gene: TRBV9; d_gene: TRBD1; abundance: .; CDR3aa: CASSRDRFLGGYTF; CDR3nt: TGTGCCAGCAGCCGGGACAGGTTTTTGGGAGGCTACACCTTC